This entry features one TCR beta chain sequence. The ends were cut back, 3 bases at V and 4 bases at J, with 15 bases in the middle. Germline-derived CDR1 and CDR2 are SGHNT and YENEEA. The CDR3 runs to 15 residues. This entry belongs to a study of preoperative IRX-2 immunotherapy in early breast cancer. Data came from immunoSEQ multiplex PCR; TCRdb stores just in-frame clones and leaves some out. The sample consists of about 3,600 clones, 80% of them appearing once. The treatment is: preoperative locoregional IRX-2 cytokine immunotherapy. Patients received preoperative, locoregional IRX-2 cytokine immunotherapy in a phase Ib study.

This clonotype was sampled from a human donor with breast cancer. The specimen comprised tumor tissue, sampled before IRX-2 immunotherapy. This chain connects TRBV11-3 to TRBJ1-1; D is ambiguous. CDR3: CASSLESGRGTEAFF. CDR3 in DNA: TGTGCCAGCAGCTTGGAATCTGGGCGGGGCACTGAAGCTTTCTTT. The variable domain in full, with the rest retrieved from reference TRBV11-3 and TRBJ1-1, is EAGVVQSPRYKIIEKKQPVAFWCNPISGHNTLYWYLQNLGQGPELLIRYENEEAVDDSQLPKDRFSAERLKGVDSTLKIQPAELGDSAVYLCASSLESGRGTEAFFGQGTRLTVV.